This T cell receptor (beta chain) is drawn from a study of blood T cell repertoires in COVID-19. Study overall: COVID-19 samples collected from the United States, Italy and Spain covered acute and convalescent phases. The analysed material was cDNA or gDNA that came from T cells, B-cell-depleted T cells, or PBMCs.

As processed by the authors: Reference gene primer amplification gave nucleated cell count estimates. The repertoire was sequenced with immunoSEQ multiplex PCR; TCRdb's copy has only in-frame clones and lacks some. Clonal size and the V and J genes are those of that table, whereas D and trimming came from the DNA. The profile shows 240,000 or so clones, about 80% of them singletons. V lost 4 bases and J lost 5; bases outside the gene matches: 5. CDR1 and CDR2 (germline): MNHEY, SVGAGI. CDR3 length: 15 amino acids. The specimen sequenced was peripheral blood. The chain couples TRBV6-5 to TRBJ2-3, with 11 nucleotides matching TRBD2. This clonotype was sampled from a young man who had recovered from COVID-19. The DNA of the CDR3 is TGTGCCAGCAGTTCTAGCGGGGGGCGGGGAGATACGCAGTATTTT. Encoded protein: CASSSSGGRGDTQYF.